This is a list of T cell receptor beta chains from one sample in a study of human T cells and chemical hapten exposure. TCRdb reprocessed the RACE reads via MiXCR and lists one record per CDR3 protein. Of about 260,000 distinct CDR3 sequences detected, approximately 8.6% appear once; the ten largest clones hold 2.3%. The specimen comprised whole blood, sampled in connection with sensitization to the hapten diphenylcyclopropenone (DPC). These receptors came from a woman aged 40-49 years with alopecia areata. Some clones in this sample may be carry-over from other donors' samples. CDR3s include the opening cysteine and the closing phenylalanine or tryptophan. A D gene is named only where the DNA matches it firmly. The size field is filled for only some rows; it gives once, few, many or a size class.

d_call | j_call | clone_size | v_call | cdr3_nt | cdr3_aa
TRBD2 | TRBJ2-3 | many | TRBV6-1 | TGTGCCAGCAGTTTAGCGGGAGGGCCGGGAACAGATACGCAGTATTTT | CASSLAGGPGTDTQYF
NA | TRBJ2-3 | NA | TRBV28 | TGTGCCAGCAGTTTTAAATGGGGAGATACGCAGTATTTT | CASSFKWGDTQYF
NA | TRBJ2-7 | few | TRBV12-3/TRBV12-4 | TGTGCCAGCACCGATTCGCTAGCCAGCAACGAGCAGTACTTC | CASTDSLASNEQYF
NA | TRBJ2-1 | few | TRBV29-1 | TGCAGCGTTGATAAGGGCAATGAGCAGTTCTTC | CSVDKGNEQFF
NA | TRBJ1-2 | NA | TRBV6-5 | TGTGCCAGCAGGGCCCCCATCGGAGGATATGGCTACACCTTC | CASRAPIGGYGYTF
NA | TRBJ1-6 | NA | TRBV4-1 | TGCGCCAGCAGCCAAGATCCAGGGGTGAAGAATTCACCCCTCCACTTT | CASSQDPGVKNSPLHF
TRBD1 | TRBJ2-2 | NA | TRBV28 | TGTGCCAGCAGTCGGACAGGTCAGAACACCGGGGAGCTGTTTTTT | CASSRTGQNTGELFF
TRBD2 | TRBJ2-4 | few | TRBV6-6 | TGTGCCAGCAGCGCGGGACTAGCGATAGCCAAAAACATTCAGTACTTC | CASSAGLAIAKNIQYF
NA | TRBJ1-1 | many | TRBV6-2/TRBV6-3 | TGTGCCAGCAGTTACTCGGAGTCAGCTGAAGCTTTCTTT | CASSYSESAEAFF
NA | TRBJ2-7 | many | TRBV12-3/TRBV12-4 | TGTGCCAGCAGTCCGGTTTCCCACGAGCAGTACTTC | CASSPVSHEQYF
NA | TRBJ2-7 | many | TRBV9 | TGTGCCAGCAGCGTAGGACCTAACTCCTACGAGCAGTACTTC | CASSVGPNSYEQYF
NA | TRBJ1-2 | NA | TRBV7-2 | TGTGCCAGCAGCCCACAGACTAACTATGGCTACACCTTC | CASSPQTNYGYTF
NA | TRBJ1-1 | few | TRBV25-1 | TGTGCCAGCAGTACGACAACCCCGGGCTATAACACTGAAGCTTTCTTT | CASSTTTPGYNTEAFF
TRBD2 | TRBJ2-3 | few | TRBV20-1 | TGCAGTGCCCCCGACGGGAGGGCCATTGCAGATACGCAGTATTTT | CSAPDGRAIADTQYF
NA | TRBJ2-7 | few | TRBV9 | TGTGCCAGCAGCGTAGAGGGCAGCTCCTACGAGCAGTACTTC | CASSVEGSSYEQYF
NA | TRBJ2-6 | NA | TRBV4-2 | TGTGCCAGCAGCCACCCAGGTGGAGGCTCTGGGGCCAACGTCCTGACTTTC | CASSHPGGGSGANVLTF
TRBD1 | TRBJ1-4 | few | TRBV12-3/TRBV12-4 | TGTGCCAGCAGGGAGACAGGGGGACCTAATGAAAAACTGTTTTTT | CASRETGGPNEKLFF
NA | TRBJ2-2 | many | TRBV2 | TGTGCCAGCAGAGAAGGGAGTTCGGTCACCGGGGAGCTGTTTTTT | CASREGSSVTGELFF
NA | TRBJ1-4 | few | TRBV2 | TGTGCCAGCAGGAGGGGACCCAGTGGGAATGAAAAACTGTTTTTT | CASRRGPSGNEKLFF
TRBD1 | TRBJ1-5 | few | TRBV7-9 | TGTGCCAGCAGCTCCACAGGGGGCTTGGGTCAGCCCCAGCATTTT | CASSSTGGLGQPQHF